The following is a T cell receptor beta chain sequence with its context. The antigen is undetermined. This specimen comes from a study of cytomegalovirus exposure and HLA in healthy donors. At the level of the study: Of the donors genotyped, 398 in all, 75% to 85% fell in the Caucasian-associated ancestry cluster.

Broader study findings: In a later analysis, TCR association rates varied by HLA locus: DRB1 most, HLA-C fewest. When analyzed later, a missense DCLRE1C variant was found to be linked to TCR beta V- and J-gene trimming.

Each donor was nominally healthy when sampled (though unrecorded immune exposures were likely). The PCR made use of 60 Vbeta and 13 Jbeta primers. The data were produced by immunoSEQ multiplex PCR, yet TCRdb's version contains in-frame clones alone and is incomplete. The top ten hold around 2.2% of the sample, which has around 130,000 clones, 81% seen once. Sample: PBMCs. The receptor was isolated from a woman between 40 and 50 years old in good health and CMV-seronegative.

The CDR3 DNA is TGTGCCAGCTCCGAAGGCGGGAACTCCTACAATGAGCAGTTCTTC. It codes for CASSEGGNSYNEQFF. The genes are TRBV6-4 and TRBJ2-1, with D tentatively TRBD2 (6 bases). The CDR3 extends over 15 amino acids. In germline, CDR1 is MRHNA, CDR2 SNTAGT. V lost 8 bases to trimming and J lost 0 bases, with 14 bases between them.